This TCR beta chain came from a study of T-cell memory formation after mild COVID-19. Study-level results: For contracting clones, CD4+ ones sat mainly in CM and EM, CD8+ in EMRA. Memory sampled before infection contained some responding clones, suggesting cross-reactive memory joined.

Germline CDR1 SGHRS, CDR2 YFSETQ. The CDR3 length is 12 residues. The ends lost 4 bases at V and 5 bases at J; junction bases unmatched: 2. One entry per CDR3 protein results from TCRdb running MiXCR on the 5' RACE reads. The data contain 85,000 to 120,000 distinct CDR3 sequences, over 15% of them singletons. A word on this clonotype: Its matching antigen is unknown.

This TCR was recovered from an adult woman who had mild COVID-19 (a few samples of this study predate the infection). Cell type and time point are not known. The sample consisted of PBMCs or a T cell subset sorted from them (not recorded which). The chain joins TRBV5-1 to TRBJ1-2, with TRBD1 identical over 7 bases. The CDR3 DNA follows: TGCGCCAGCAGCGGGGACAGATATGGCTACACCTTC. Amino acids: CASSGDRYGYTF.